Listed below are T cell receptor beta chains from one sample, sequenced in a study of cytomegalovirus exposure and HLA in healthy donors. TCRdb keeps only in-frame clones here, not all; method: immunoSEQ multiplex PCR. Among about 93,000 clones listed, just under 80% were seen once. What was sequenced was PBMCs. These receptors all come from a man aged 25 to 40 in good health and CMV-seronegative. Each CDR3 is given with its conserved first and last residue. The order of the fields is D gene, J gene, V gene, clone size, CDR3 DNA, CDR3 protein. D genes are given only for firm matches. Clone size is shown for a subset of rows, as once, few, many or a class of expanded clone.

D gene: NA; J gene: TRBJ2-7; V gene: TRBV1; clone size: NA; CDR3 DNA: TGCACCAGCAGCCAAGAGAAGGGGCCGCACTACGAGCAGTACTTC; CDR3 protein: CTSSQEKGPHYEQYF
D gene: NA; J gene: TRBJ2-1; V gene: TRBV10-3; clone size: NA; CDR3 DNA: TGTGCCATCAGTGACATACAGGGTTTTAGCAATGAGCAGTTCTTC; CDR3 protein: CAISDIQGFSNEQFF
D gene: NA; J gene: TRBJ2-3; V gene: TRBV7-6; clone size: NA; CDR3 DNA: TGTGCCAGCAGCTTAGCCCCCCCCGCGAGCACAGATACGCAGTATTTT; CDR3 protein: CASSLAPPASTDTQYF
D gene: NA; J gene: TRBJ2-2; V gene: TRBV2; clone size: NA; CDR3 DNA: TGTGCCAGCAGTGCTCTCCAGGACACCGGGGAGCTGTTTTTT; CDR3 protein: CASSALQDTGELFF
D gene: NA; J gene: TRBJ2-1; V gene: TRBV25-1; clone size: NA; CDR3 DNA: TGTGCCAGCAGTGAATCGCTCTCGAGCTCCTACAATGAGCAGTTCTTC; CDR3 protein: CASSESLSSSYNEQFF
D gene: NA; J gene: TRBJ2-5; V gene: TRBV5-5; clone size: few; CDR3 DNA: TGTGCCAGCAGCTTGGTTACGGGGAAAGAGACCCAGTACTTC; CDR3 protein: CASSLVTGKETQYF
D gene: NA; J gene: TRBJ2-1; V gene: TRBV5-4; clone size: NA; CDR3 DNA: TGTGCCAGCAGCTTAGGCGGGTCCAAACCCCACAATGAGCAGTTCTTC; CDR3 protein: CASSLGGSKPHNEQFF
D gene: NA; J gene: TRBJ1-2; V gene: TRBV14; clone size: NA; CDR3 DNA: TGTGCCAGCAGCCAAGGACTACGGATTCATGGCTACACCTTC; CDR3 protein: CASSQGLRIHGYTF
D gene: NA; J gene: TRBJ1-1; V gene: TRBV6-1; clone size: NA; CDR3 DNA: TGTGCCAACCAACAGGGAGTGTACACTGAAGCTTTCTTT; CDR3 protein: CANQQGVYTEAFF
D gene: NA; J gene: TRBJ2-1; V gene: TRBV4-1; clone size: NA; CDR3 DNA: TGCGCCAGCAGCCGGATCGAGGGGGGGAGCTCCTACAATGAGCAGTTCTTC; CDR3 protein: CASSRIEGGSSYNEQFF
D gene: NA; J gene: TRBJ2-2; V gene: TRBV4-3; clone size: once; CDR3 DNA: TGCGCCAGCAGCCAGGGACACAACACCGGGGAGCTGTTTTTT; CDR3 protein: CASSQGHNTGELFF
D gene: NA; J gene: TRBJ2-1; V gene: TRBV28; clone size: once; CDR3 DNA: TGTGCCAGCATCTCACCACAGGGCAATGAGCAGTTCTTC; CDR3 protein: CASISPQGNEQFF
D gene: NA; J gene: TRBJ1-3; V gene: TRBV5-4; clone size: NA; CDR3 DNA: TGTGCCAGCAGCCCCGCGGCCGATCCTTCTGGAAACACCATATATTTT; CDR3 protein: CASSPAADPSGNTIYF
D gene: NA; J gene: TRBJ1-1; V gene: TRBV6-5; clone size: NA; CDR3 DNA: TGTGCCAGCCACAGGCCAAACTCTGAAGCTTTCTTT; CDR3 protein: CASHRPNSEAFF
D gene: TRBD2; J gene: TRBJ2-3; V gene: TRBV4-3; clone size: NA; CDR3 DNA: TGCGCCAGCAGCCAAGATTTAGCGGGGGCGGCAGATACGCAGTATTTT; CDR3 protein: CASSQDLAGAADTQYF
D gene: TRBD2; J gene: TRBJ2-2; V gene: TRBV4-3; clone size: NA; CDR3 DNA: TGCGCCAGCAGCCATGAACCTGTTAATAGCGGGGGCGGGGAGCTGTTTTTT; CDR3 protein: CASSHEPVNSGGGELFF
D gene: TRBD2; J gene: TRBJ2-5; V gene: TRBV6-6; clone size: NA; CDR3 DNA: TGTGCCAGCAGCCGAGGACTAGCAGACCCAGAGACCCAGTACTTC; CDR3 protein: CASSRGLADPETQYF
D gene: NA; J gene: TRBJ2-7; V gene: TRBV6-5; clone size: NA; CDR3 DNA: TGTGCCAGCAGTTATCGAGACACCCCCTCCTACGAGCAGTACTTC; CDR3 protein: CASSYRDTPSYEQYF
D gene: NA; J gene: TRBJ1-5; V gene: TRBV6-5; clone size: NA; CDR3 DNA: TGTGCCAGCAGTTACTCTAATAGCAATCAGCCCCAGCATTTT; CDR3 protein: CASSYSNSNQPQHF
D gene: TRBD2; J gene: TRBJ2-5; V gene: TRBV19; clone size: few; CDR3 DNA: TGTGCCAGTAGGTCCCTAGCGGGGGATGGGGAGACCCAGTACTTC; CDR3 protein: CASRSLAGDGETQYF
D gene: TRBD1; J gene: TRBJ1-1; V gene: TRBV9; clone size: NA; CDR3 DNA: TGTGCCAGCAGCGCACACAGGGGCGGGACTGAAGCTTTCTTT; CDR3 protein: CASSAHRGGTEAFF
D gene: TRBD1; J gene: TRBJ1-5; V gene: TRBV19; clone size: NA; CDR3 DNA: TGTGCCAGTACCGGGGACAGGGGGAATCAGCCCCAGCATTTT; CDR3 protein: CASTGDRGNQPQHF
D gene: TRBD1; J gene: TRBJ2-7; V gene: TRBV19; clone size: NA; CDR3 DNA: TGTGCCAGTAGCCGGACAGGGGGAGCCTCCGAGCAGTACTTC; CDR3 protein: CASSRTGGASEQYF
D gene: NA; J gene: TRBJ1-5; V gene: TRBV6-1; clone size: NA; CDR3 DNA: TGTGCCAGCAGTGAGGCAAGTGTCAATCAGCCCCAGCATTTT; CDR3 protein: CASSEASVNQPQHF
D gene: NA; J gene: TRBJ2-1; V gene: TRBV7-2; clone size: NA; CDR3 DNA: TGTGCCAGCAGCCCAAGTGGGAGCTACAATGAGCAGTTCTTC; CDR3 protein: CASSPSGSYNEQFF
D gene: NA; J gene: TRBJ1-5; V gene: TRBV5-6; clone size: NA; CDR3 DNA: TGTGCCAGCAGCTTGGGCAGGGCATTTCAGCCCCAGCATTTT; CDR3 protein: CASSLGRAFQPQHF
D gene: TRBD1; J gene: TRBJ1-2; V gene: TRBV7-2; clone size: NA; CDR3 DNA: TGTGCCAGCAGCTTAGACAGGGGTTATGGCTACACCTTC; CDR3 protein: CASSLDRGYGYTF
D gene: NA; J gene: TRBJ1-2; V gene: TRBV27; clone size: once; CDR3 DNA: TGTGCCAGCAGTTTATCTTTCCCGGGAGGCTATGGCTACACCTTC; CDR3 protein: CASSLSFPGGYGYTF
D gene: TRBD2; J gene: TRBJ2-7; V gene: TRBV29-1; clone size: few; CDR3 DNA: TGCAGCGTTGCTCCTAGCGGAGCCCTCTACGAGCAGTACTTC; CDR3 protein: CSVAPSGALYEQYF
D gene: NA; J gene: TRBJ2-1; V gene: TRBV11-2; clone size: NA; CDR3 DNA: TGTGCCAGCAGCTTAGAGGGGGGACAGTGGAATGAGCAGTTCTTC; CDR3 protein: CASSLEGGQWNEQFF
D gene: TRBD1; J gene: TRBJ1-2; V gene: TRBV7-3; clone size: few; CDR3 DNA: TGTGCCAGCAGCCAGGGGGCCGGGGGCTACACCTTC; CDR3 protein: CASSQGAGGYTF
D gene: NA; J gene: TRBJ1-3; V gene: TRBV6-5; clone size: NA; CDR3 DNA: TGTGCCAGCAGTTACAGCAGGGTGTCGTCTGGAAACACCATATATTTT; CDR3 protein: CASSYSRVSSGNTIYF
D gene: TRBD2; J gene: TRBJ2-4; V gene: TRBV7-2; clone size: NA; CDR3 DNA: TGTGCCAGCAGCTTGAATCTGGGACTAGAGAAAAACATTCAGTACTTC; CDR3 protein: CASSLNLGLEKNIQYF
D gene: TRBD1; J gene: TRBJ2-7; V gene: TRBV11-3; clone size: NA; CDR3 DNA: TGTGCCAGCAGCTTAGAGACAGGGGCTACCTACGAGCAGTACTTC; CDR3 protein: CASSLETGATYEQYF
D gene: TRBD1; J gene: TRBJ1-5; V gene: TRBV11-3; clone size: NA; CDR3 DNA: TGTGCCAGCAGCCCGACAGGGGGAACCAATCAGCCCCAGCATTTT; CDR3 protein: CASSPTGGTNQPQHF
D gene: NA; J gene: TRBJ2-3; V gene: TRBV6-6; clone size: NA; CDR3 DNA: TGTGCCATGGGCGGGGGCACAGATACGCAGTATTTT; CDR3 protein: CAMGGGTDTQYF
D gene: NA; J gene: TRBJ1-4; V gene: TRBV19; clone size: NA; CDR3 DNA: TGTGCCAGTACCTATGGGGGGATCCGCGCAACTAATGAAAAACTGTTTTTT; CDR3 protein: CASTYGGIRATNEKLFF
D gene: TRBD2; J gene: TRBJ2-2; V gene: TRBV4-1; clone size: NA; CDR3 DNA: TGCGCCCTACGGTCTGATACTAGCGGGAGTTCGATTTTCACCGGGGAGCTGTTTTTT; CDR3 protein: CALRSDTSGSSIFTGELFF
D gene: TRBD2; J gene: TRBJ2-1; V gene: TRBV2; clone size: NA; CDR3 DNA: TGTGCCAGCACGACTAGCGGGAGATCAAGTGAGCAGTTCTTC; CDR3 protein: CASTTSGRSSEQFF
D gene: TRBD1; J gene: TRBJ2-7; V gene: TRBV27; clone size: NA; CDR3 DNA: TGTGCCAGCAGTTCACAGGGGAACGAGCAGTACTTC; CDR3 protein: CASSSQGNEQYF
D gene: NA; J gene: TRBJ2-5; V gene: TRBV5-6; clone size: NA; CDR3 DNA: TGTGCCAGCAGCCTAGAAGAGACCCAGTACTTC; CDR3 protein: CASSLEETQYF
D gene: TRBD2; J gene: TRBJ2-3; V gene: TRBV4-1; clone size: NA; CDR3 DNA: TGCGCCAGCAGCCAAGTTAGCGGGGGCACAGATACGCAGTATTTT; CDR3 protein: CASSQVSGGTDTQYF
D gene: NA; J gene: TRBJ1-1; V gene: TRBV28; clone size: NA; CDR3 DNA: TGTGCCAGCACCTTAACAGGGACTGAAGCTTTCTTT; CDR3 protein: CASTLTGTEAFF
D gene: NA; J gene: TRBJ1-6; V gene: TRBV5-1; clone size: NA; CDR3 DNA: TGCGCCAGCAACCCCGCCGGGGGGAATTCACCCCTCCACTTT; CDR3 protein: CASNPAGGNSPLHF
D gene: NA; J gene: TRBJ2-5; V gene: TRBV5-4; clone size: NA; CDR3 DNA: TGTGCCAGCAGCCCCGAAGTGGAGCGGCAAGAGACCCAGTACTTC; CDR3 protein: CASSPEVERQETQYF
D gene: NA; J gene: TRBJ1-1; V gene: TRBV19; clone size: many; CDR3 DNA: TGTGCCAGTAGTATCCTCGGGAGGGACACTGAAGCTTTCTTT; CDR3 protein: CASSILGRDTEAFF
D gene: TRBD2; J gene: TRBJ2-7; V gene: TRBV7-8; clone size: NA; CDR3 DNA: TGTGCCAGCAGCCAAAGCGGGGTGGGCTACGAGCAGTACTTC; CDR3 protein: CASSQSGVGYEQYF
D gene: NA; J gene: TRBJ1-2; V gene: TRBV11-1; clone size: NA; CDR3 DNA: TGTGCCAGCAGCTTAGCAGGAGGAGGCTATGGCTACACCTTC; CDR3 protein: CASSLAGGGYGYTF
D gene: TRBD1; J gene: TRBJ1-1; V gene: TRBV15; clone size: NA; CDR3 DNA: TGTGCCACCAGCAGAGACAGGGGGTCTGAAGCTTTCTTT; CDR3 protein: CATSRDRGSEAFF
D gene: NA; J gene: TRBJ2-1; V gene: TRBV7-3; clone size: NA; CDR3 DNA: TGTGCCAGCAGCTTAGGACGGCTTCAGGGTGAGCAGTTCTTC; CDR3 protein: CASSLGRLQGEQFF
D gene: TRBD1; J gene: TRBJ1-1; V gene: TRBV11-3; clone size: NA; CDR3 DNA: TGTGCCAGCAGCTTAGTACAGGGGGCGAACACTGAAGCTTTCTTT; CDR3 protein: CASSLVQGANTEAFF
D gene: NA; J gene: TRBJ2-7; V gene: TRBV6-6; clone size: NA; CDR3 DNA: TGTGCCAGCGGGACACCCATCTACGAGCAGTACTTC; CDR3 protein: CASGTPIYEQYF
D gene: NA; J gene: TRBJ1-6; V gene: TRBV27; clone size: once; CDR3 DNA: TGTGCCAGCAGTTTTTACGGAGGGGCTAATAATTCACCCCTCCACTTT; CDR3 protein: CASSFYGGANNSPLHF
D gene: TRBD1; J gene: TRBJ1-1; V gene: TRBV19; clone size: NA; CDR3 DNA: TGTGCCAGCTCTCCAGGGGGTAGGCGCGTGAACACTGAAGCTTTCTTT; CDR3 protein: CASSPGGRRVNTEAFF
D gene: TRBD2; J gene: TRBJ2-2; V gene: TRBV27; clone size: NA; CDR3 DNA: TGTGCCAGCAGTCCAGGACTAGCGGGATTTAAGACCGGGGAGCTGTTTTTT; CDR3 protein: CASSPGLAGFKTGELFF
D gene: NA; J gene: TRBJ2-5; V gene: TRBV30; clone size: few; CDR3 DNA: TGTGCCTGGAGTGTGTCCAGGGCCCAAGAGACCCAGTACTTC; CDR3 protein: CAWSVSRAQETQYF
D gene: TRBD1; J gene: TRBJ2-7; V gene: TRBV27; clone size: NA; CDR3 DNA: TGTGCCAGCAGTCCGTATTCGACAGGGCGCGAGCAGTACTTC; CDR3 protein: CASSPYSTGREQYF
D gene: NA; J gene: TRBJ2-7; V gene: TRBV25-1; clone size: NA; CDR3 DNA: TGTGCCAGCAGTGAATGGGGGGTCGAGCAGTACTTC; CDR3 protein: CASSEWGVEQYF
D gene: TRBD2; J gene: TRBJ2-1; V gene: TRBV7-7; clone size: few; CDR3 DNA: TGTGCCAGCAGCGTGGGACTAGCGGGAAGTTACAATGAGCAGTTCTTC; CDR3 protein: CASSVGLAGSYNEQFF